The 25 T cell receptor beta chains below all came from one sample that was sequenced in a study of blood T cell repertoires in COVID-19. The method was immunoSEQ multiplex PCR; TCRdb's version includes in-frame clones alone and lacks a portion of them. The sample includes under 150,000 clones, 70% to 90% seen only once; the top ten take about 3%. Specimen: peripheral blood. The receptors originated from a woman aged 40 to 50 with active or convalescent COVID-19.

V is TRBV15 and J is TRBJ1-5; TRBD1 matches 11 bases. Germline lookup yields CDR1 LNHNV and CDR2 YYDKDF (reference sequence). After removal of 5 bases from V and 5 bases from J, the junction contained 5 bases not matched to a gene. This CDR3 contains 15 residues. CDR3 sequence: CATSPQGQGDQPQHF. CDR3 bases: TGTGCCACCAGCCCCCAGGGACAGGGGGATCAGCCCCAGCATTTT.

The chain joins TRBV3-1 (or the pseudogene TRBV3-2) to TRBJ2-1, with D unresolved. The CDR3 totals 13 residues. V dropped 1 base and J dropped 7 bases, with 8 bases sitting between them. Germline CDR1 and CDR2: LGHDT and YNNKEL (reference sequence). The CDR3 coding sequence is TGTGCCAGCAGCCAAGCAATTCGGAATGAGCAGTTCTTC. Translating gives CASSQAIRNEQFF.

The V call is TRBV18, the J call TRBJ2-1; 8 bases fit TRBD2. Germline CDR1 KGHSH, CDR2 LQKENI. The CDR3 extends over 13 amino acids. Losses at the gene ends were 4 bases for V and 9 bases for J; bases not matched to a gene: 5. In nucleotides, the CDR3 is TGTGCCAGCTCACTCCGCGGGGGGAGTGAGCAGTTCTTC. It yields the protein CASSLRGGSEQFF.

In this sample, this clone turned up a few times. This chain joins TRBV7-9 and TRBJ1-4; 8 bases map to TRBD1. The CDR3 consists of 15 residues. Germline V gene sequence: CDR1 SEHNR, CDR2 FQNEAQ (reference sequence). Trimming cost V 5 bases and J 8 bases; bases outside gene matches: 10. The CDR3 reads CASSAGTGVDEKLFF. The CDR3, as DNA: TGTGCCAGCAGCGCCGGGACAGGCGTAGACGAAAAACTGTTTTTT.

CDR3 residues: CASSITAGENYGYTF. In nucleotides, the CDR3 is TGTGCCAGTAGTATAACGGCAGGGGAGAACTATGGCTACACCTTC. This sequence joins TRBV19 and TRBJ1-2; TRBD1 might be the D (6 bases). CDR3 length: 15 residues. The germline V gene has CDR1 LNHDA and CDR2 SQIVND (reference sequence). V shed 2 bases and J shed 2 bases, with 12 bases lying between them.

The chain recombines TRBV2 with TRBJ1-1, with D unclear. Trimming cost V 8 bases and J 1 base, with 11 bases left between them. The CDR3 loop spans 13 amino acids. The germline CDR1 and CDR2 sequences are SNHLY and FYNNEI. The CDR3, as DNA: TGTGCCAGCGAAGTACACCCGAACACTGAAGCTTTCTTT. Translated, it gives CASEVHPNTEAFF.

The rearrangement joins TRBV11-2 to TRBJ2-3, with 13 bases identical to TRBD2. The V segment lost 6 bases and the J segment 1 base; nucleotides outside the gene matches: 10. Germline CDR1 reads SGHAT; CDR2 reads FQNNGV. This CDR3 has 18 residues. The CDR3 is CASRRTSGGLLGTDTQYF. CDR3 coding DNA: TGTGCCAGCAGGCGGACTAGCGGGGGCCTCCTTGGCACAGATACGCAGTATTTT.

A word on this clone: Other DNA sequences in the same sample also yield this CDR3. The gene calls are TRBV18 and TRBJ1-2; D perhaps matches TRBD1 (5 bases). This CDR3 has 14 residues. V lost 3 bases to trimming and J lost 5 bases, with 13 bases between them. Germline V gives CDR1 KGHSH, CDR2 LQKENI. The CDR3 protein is CASSPQGQGYGYTF. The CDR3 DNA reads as TGTGCCAGCTCACCGCAAGGTCAGGGTTATGGCTACACCTTC.

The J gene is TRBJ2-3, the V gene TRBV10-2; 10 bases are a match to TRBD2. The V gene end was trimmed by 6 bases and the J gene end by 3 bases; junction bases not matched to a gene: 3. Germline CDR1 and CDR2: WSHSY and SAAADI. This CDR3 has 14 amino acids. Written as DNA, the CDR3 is TGCGCCAGCAGCCCTAGCGGGAGAACAGATACGCAGTATTTT. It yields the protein CASSPSGRTDTQYF.

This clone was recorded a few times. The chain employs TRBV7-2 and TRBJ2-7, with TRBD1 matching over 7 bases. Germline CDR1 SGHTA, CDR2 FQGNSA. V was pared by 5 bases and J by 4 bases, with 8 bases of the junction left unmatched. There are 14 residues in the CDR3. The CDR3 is CASSGQVGTYEQYF. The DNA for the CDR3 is TGTGCCAGCAGCGGACAGGTGGGGACGTACGAGCAGTACTTC. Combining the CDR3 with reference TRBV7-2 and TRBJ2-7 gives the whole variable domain GAGVSQSPSNKVTEKGKDVELRCDPISGHTALYWYRQSLGQGLEFLIYFQGNSAPDKSGLPSDRFSAERTGGSVSTLTIQRTQQEDSAVYLCASSGQVGTYEQYFGPGTRLTVT.

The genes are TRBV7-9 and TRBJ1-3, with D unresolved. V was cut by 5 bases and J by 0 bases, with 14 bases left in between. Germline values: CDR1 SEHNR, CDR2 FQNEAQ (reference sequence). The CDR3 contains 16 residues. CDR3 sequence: CASSPDTVRSGNTIYF. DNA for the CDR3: TGTGCCAGCAGCCCCGACACCGTCCGCTCTGGAAACACCATATATTTT. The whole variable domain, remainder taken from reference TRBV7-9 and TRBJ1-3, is DTGVSQNPRHKITKRGQNVTFRCDPISEHNRLYWYRQTLGQGPEFLTYFQNEAQLEKSRLLSDRFSAERPKGSFSTLEIQRTEQGDSAMYLCASSPDTVRSGNTIYFGEGSWLTVV.

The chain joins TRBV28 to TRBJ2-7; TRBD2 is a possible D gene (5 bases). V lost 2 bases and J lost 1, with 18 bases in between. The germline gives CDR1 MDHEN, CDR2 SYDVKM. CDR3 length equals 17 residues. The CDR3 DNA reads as TGTGCCAGCAGTTTACCAATCTGGGCGCCGGGGTCCTACGAGCAGTACTTC. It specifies CASSLPIWAPGSYEQYF.

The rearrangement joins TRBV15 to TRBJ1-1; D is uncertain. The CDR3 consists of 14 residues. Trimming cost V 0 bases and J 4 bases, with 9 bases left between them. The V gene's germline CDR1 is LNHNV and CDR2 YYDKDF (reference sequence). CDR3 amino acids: CATSREEGGTEAFF. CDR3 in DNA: TGTGCCACCAGCAGAGAGGAGGGCGGCACTGAAGCTTTCTTT.

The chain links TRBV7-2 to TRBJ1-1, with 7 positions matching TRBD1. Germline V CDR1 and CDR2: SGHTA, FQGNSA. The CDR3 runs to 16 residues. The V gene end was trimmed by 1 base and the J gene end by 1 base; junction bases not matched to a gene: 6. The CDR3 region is CASSLGITGANTEAFF. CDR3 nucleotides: TGTGCCAGCAGCTTAGGGATCACAGGGGCGAACACTGAAGCTTTCTTT.

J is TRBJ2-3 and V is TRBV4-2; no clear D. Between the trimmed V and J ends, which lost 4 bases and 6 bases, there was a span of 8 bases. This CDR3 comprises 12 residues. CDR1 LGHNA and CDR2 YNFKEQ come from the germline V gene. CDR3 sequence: CASSPNGDTQYF. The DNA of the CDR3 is TGTGCCAGCAGCCCCAACGGGGATACGCAGTATTTT.

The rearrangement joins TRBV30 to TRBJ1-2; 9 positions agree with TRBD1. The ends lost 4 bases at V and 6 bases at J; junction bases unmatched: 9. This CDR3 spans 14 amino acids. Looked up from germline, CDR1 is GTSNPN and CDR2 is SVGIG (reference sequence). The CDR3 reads CAWTHPGQGHGYTF. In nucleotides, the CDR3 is TGTGCCTGGACACACCCGGGACAGGGTCATGGCTACACCTTC.

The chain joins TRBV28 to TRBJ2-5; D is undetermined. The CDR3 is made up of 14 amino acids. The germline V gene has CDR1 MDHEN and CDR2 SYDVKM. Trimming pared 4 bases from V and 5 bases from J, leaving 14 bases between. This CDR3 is CASSSPPFRETQYF. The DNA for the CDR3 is TGTGCCAGCAGTTCGCCACCCTTCAGGGAGACCCAGTACTTC.

The CDR3 region is CASSLPVGTGFHEQYF. In DNA, the CDR3 is TGTGCCAGCAGTTTACCGGTGGGGACAGGGTTCCACGAGCAGTACTTC. This chain joins TRBV27 and TRBJ2-7, with 9 bases fitting TRBD1. Unmatched junction bases numbered 10, after V lost 2 bases and J lost 5 bases. Germline V CDR1 and CDR2: MNHEY, SMNVEV (reference sequence). This CDR3 spans 16 amino acids.

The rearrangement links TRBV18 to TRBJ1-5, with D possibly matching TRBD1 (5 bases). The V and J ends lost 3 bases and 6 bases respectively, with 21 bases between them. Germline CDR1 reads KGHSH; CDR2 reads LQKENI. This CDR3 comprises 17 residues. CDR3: CASSPGPWWQGGQPQHF. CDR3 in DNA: TGTGCCAGCTCACCTGGCCCCTGGTGGCAGGGCGGTCAGCCCCAGCATTTT.

CDR3 DNA sequence: TGTGCCAGCAGCTTGGGTAGCACTGAAGCTTTCTTT. Amino acids: CASSLGSTEAFF. The rearrangement joins TRBV5-4 to TRBJ1-1; D remains unclear. Germline loops: CDR1 SGHNT, CDR2 YYREEE (reference sequence). V was pared by 0 bases and J by 4 bases, with 4 bases between. The length of the CDR3 is 12 residues.

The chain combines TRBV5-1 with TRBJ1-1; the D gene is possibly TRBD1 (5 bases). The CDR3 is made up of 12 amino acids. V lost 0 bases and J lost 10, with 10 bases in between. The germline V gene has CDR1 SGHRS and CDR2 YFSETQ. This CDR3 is CASSLGQGGAFF. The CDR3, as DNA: TGCGCCAGCAGCTTGGGCCAGGGAGGAGCTTTCTTT.

As DNA, the CDR3 is TGCGCCAGCAGCCAAGGTCCGGGACAGGATCTCTACGAGCAGTACTTC. Its translation: CASSQGPGQDLYEQYF. The chain is built from TRBV4-1 and TRBJ2-7, with TRBD1 matching over 8 bases. CDR3 length equals 16 residues. The germline CDR1 and CDR2 sequences are MGHRA and YSYEKL. J lost 3 bases, V lost 1 base, and 8 bases had no gene match.

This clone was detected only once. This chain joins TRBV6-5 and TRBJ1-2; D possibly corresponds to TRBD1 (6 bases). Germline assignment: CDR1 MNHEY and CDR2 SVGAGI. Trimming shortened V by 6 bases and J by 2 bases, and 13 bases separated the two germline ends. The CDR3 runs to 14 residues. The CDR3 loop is CASSPDSWNYGYTF. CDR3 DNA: TGTGCCAGCAGCCCGGACAGCTGGAACTATGGCTACACCTTC.

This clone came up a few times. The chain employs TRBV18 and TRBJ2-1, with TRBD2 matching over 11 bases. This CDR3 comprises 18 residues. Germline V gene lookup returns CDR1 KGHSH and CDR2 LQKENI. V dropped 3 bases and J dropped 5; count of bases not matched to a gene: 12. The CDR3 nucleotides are TGTGCCAGCTCACCGTGGGGTAGCGGGGGGGCAGAGGACAATGAGCAGTTCTTC. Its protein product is CASSPWGSGGAEDNEQFF.

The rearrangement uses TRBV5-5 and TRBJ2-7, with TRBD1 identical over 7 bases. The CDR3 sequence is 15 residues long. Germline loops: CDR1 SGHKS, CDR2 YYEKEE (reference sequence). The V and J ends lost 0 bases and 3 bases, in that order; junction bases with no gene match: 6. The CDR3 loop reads CASSLGGQAFYEQYF. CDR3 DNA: TGTGCCAGCAGCTTGGGCGGACAGGCCTTCTACGAGCAGTACTTC.